These 10 T cell receptor beta chains were sequenced from one sample in a study of cytomegalovirus exposure and HLA in healthy donors. Both 60 Vbeta primers and 13 Jbeta primers went into the PCR. Repertoires were generated with immunoSEQ multiplex PCR, while TCRdb's copy carries only in-frame clones and drops some. The sample has under 150,000 clones, around four fifths seen once. The sequenced sample consisted of PBMCs. The receptors originated from a boy aged 5-17 years in good health and CMV-seronegative.

This rearrangement joins TRBV11-2 to TRBJ1-1; 8 bases are shared with TRBD1. This CDR3 contains 13 residues. V was clipped by 5 bases and J by 6 bases; unmatched bases: 5. CDR1 is SGHAT, CDR2 FQNNGV, per germline. DNA of the CDR3: TGTGCCAGCAGCCGGGACAGGATTTCTGAAGCTTTCTTT. It codes for CASSRDRISEAFF.

The rearrangement links TRBV29-1 to TRBJ1-2; possibly TRBD1 for D (5 bases). The CDR3 is 13 amino acids. Germline V lookup: CDR1 SQVTM, CDR2 ANQGSEA. The V gene lost 4 bases and the J gene lost 4 bases, with 13 bases spanning the gap. The DNA of the CDR3 is TGCAGCGTTGTTCCCCAGGGTGGCTATGGCTACACCTTC. This codes for CSVVPQGGYGYTF.

The chain links TRBV4-1 to TRBJ2-7; TRBD1 aligns across 8 bases. The CDR3 sequence is 18 residues long. J gave up 0 bases and V 3 bases, and 13 bases lay outside the gene matches. The germline gives CDR1 MGHRA, CDR2 YSYEKL. The CDR3 spells CASSQHSGTGYDSYEQYF. In DNA form, the CDR3 reads TGCGCCAGCAGCCAGCATTCCGGGACAGGATACGACTCCTACGAGCAGTACTTC.

This chain connects TRBV2 to TRBJ1-2, with 9 bases identical to TRBD1. Losses at the gene ends were 2 bases for V and 3 bases for J; bases not matched to a gene: 7. Germline CDR1 SNHLY, CDR2 FYNNEI. This CDR3 has 16 amino acids. The CDR3 DNA sequence: TGTGCCAGCAGTGAATCAGGGACAGGGAAAGACTATGGCTACACCTTC. Protein sequence: CASSESGTGKDYGYTF.

The count of this clone is one. The chain couples TRBV2 to TRBJ2-2, with 7 bases that match TRBD2. The germline gives CDR1 SNHLY, CDR2 FYNNEI. This CDR3 is 15 amino acids long. V shed 6 bases and J 7 bases; nucleotides not matched to a gene: 11. CDR3 region: CASSRGRAGNGELFF. CDR3 bases: TGTGCCAGCAGCCGGGGGAGGGCGGGGAACGGGGAGCTGTTTTTT.

The chain joins TRBV4-2 to TRBJ2-7; 9 bases fit TRBD2. The J segment lost 6 bases and the V segment lost 1 base, leaving 13 bases of the junction unmatched. CDR1 is LGHNA and CDR2 is YNFKEQ in the germline V gene. The CDR3 sequence is 17 residues long. CDR3 in amino acids: CASSQVQVGGRGREQYF. CDR3 DNA sequence: TGTGCCAGCAGCCAAGTCCAAGTCGGCGGGAGGGGCCGCGAGCAGTACTTC.

The V call is TRBV7-2, the J call TRBJ1-1; unclear D gene. Between the trimmed V and J ends, which lost 4 bases and 3 bases, there was a span of 12 bases. Germline lookup yields CDR1 SGHTA and CDR2 FQGNSA. The length of the CDR3 is 14 residues. In DNA form, the CDR3 reads TGTGCCAGCAGCTCAAACTTCGGGGACACTGAAGCTTTCTTT. Encoded protein: CASSSNFGDTEAFF.

The chain joins TRBV5-1 to TRBJ2-2, with TRBD2 matching over 9 bases. Looked up from germline, CDR1 is SGHRS and CDR2 is YFSETQ. V gave up 0 bases and J gave up 4 bases; unmatched junction bases: 4. The CDR3 runs 16 residues. CDR3 protein: CASSLASGGITGELFF. The CDR3 DNA reads TGCGCCAGCAGCTTGGCCAGCGGGGGGATCACCGGGGAGCTGTTTTTT.

The chain is built from TRBV5-6 and TRBJ2-7, with 7 positions matching TRBD2. Germline loops: CDR1 SGHDT, CDR2 YYEEEE. This CDR3 spans 16 amino acids. Germline trimming cut 1 base from V and 4 bases from J; bases unmatched to any gene: 11. The CDR3 DNA follows: TGTGCCAGCAGCTTGAGGGGCTCGGCGGGGGTGTACGAGCAGTACTTC. Protein: CASSLRGSAGVYEQYF.

The chain has TRBV14 and TRBJ2-3; D gene ambiguous. V gave up 4 bases and J gave up 2 bases, with 7 bases separating them. Germline V gives CDR1 SGHDN, CDR2 FVKESK. The CDR3 loop spans 13 amino acids. In DNA form, the CDR3 reads TGTGCCAGCAGCCCAATAGTCACAGATACGCAGTATTTT. Translated: CASSPIVTDTQYF.